This T cell receptor (beta chain) was obtained from a study of blood T cell repertoires in COVID-19. About the research overall: Donors in the United States, Italy and Spain gave samples during acute or convalescent COVID-19. Nucleic acid was either cDNA or gDNA, and it came from T cells, B-cell-depleted T cells, or PBMCs.

V shed 0 bases and J 10 bases; nucleotides not matched to a gene: 10. The CDR3 is made up of 17 amino acids. CDR1 MNHEY and CDR2 SVGEGT come from the germline V gene. Authors' processing steps: Amplification from reference gene primers served as the basis for estimated nucleated cell counts. TCRdb keeps only in-frame clones here, not all; method: immunoSEQ multiplex PCR. The DNA was the basis for D and trimming; V, J and clone size are from that table. Of over 150,000 clones listed, roughly 90% are singletons. This chain connects TRBV6-2 or TRBV6-3 to TRBJ2-1; the match to TRBD1 covers 12 bases. This TCR came from a man aged 50-59 years with acute or convalescent COVID-19. Sequencing was performed on peripheral blood. CDR3 sequence: CASSYSGTGGWGWEQFF. The CDR3 DNA sequence: TGTGCCAGCAGTTACTCGGGGACAGGGGGCTGGGGTTGGGAGCAGTTCTTC.